This T cell receptor (beta chain) was obtained from a study of Ad26.COV2.S vaccination and SARS-CoV-2 variants. Regarding treatment: some 20 received Ad26.COV2.S at low or high dose, single or two shots; several received placebo; per-sample allocation not given. Specimen acquisition occurred on day 63 following the initial vaccine or placebo injection. The count of this clone is one. The CDR3 loop spans 17 amino acids. With V trimmed by 0 bases and J by 1 base, 6 bases remained unmatched. Germline CDR1 reads MGHRA; CDR2 reads YSYEKL. Assay: immunoSEQ multiplex PCR; the TCRdb copy retains only in-frame clones and omits some. The sample includes some 270,000 clones, 87% of them seen just once.

The rearrangement uses TRBV4-1 and TRBJ2-3; 8 bases map to TRBD2. Material: peripheral blood, obtained in a trial of Ad26.COV2.S vaccine versus placebo. The receptor was isolated from a person aged 18-60 years who received the Ad26.COV2.S COVID-19 vaccine or a placebo. CDR3 protein: CASSQDFNSGGTDTQYF. The CDR3 region has the DNA TGCGCCAGCAGCCAAGATTTTAATAGCGGGGGCACAGATACGCAGTATTTT.